This T cell receptor beta chain was recovered during a study of neoadjuvant nivolumab and ipilimumab in lung cancer. Study conclusions and caveats: From pretherapy to surgery, tumor richness and clonality rose with dual therapy.

Trimming at V came to 2 bases and at J to 10 bases, leaving 2 bases not matched to a gene. This CDR3 is built from 13 residues. Germline CDR1 and CDR2: SGDLS and YYNGEE. Details on this clone: What it recognizes is unknown.

The protocol was immunoSEQ multiplex PCR, while the TCRdb copy is restricted to in-frame clones and leaves out a portion. The sample contains tens of thousands of clones, more than 65% of which appear only once. The chain carries TRBV9 and TRBJ2-1; 11 bases map to TRBD2. The source was peripheral blood, collected before neoadjuvant nivolumab, alone or with ipilimumab. This TCR derives from an adult with non-small cell lung cancer. CDR3: CASSVRLAGEQFF. The DNA of the CDR3 is TGTGCCAGCAGCGTGAGACTAGCGGGAGAGCAGTTCTTC.